The T cell receptor beta chain described here comes from a study of blood T cell repertoires in COVID-19. The wider study: Italy, Spain and the United States were the sources of the convalescent and acute COVID-19 samples.

The CDR3 has 12 amino acids. Germline CDR1 is SGDLS and CDR2 is YYNGEE. The germline V and J ends were trimmed by 0 bases and 4 bases, with 4 bases remaining between them. Per the study methods: Cell counts per sample came from amplifying reference gene primers. The data were produced by immunoSEQ multiplex PCR, yet TCRdb's version contains in-frame clones alone and is incomplete. Clonal size and the V and J genes are those of that table, whereas D and trimming came from the DNA. This repertoire shows about 220,000 clones, more than 65% found once; its top ten account for about 3.9%. This clone was picked up one time.

This receptor was taken from a woman aged 80 or older with acute or convalescent COVID-19. The chain uses TRBV9 and TRBJ1-2; D is unresolved. The material sequenced was peripheral blood. CDR3 sequence: CASSVATYGYTF. As DNA, the CDR3 is TGTGCCAGCAGCGTAGCTACCTATGGCTACACCTTC.